This T cell receptor beta chain was retrieved from a study of cytomegalovirus exposure and HLA in healthy donors. PCR was performed using 60 Vbeta and 13 Jbeta primers. In the source study's methods: Later reanalysis found roughly 80 million unique TCR beta chains, approximately 11 million of them shared. Measured with immunoSEQ multiplex PCR; TCRdb has only the in-frame clones, and not every one. The V and J calls and clone size come from that table; D and trimming were worked out from the DNA. The sample lists about 68,000 clones, roughly four fifths occurring once. Points from the study as a whole: Most TCRs appeared rarely, but some public TCRs recurred in many donors. HLA alleles were associated with 15,000 to 20,000 TCR beta sequences in a later analysis at 0.05 false discovery rate. Researchers catalogued approximately 170 TCR beta chains as cytomegalovirus-associated.

As regards this clone: Its target is unknown.

There are 18 residues in the CDR3. Unmatched junction bases numbered 14, after V lost 5 bases and J lost 0 bases. Germline values: CDR1 SGHAT, CDR2 FQNNGV. V and J are TRBV11-2 and TRBJ2-7; 9 positions agree with TRBD2. Input material: PBMCs. The receptor was isolated from a human donor in good health. CDR3 region: CASSVNSGGLLVSYEQYF. DNA for the CDR3: TGTGCCAGCAGCGTAAATAGCGGGGGCCTACTAGTCTCCTACGAGCAGTACTTC.